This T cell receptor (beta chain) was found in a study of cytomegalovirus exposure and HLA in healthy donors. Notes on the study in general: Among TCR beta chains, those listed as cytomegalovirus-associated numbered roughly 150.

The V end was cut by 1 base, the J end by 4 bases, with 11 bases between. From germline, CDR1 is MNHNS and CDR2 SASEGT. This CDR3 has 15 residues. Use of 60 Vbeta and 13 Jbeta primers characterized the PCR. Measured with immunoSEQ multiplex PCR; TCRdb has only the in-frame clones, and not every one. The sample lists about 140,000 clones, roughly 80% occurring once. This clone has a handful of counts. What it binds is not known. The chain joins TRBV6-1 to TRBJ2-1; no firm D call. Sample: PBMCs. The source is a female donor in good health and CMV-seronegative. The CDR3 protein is CASSEGWAAYNEQFF. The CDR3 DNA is TGTGCCAGCAGTGAAGGCTGGGCAGCATACAATGAGCAGTTCTTC.